Sequencing of this T cell receptor beta chain was carried out in a study of T-cell memory formation after mild COVID-19 (dated by TCRdb to the early 2020s). With regard to the full study: TCR sequence clusters from the two donors were largely donor specific. In two donors, T-cell clones that expanded and contracted after mild COVID-19 were followed by sequencing TCRalpha and TCRbeta repertoires longitudinally. The cohort was made up of two young adult volunteers, one female and one male, who were previously healthy. What the work shows at the level of the full study, not this receptor alone: The study included only a couple of mild cases, and larger cohorts that include severe cases with pre-infection samples were judged to be necessary. Some responding clones were detected in pre-infection memory, which suggested that pre-existing cross-reactive memory T cells had joined the SARS-CoV-2 response. Contracting CD4+ clones were found mainly in CM and EM memory subsets, while CD8+ clones were enriched in EMRA. Clones contracting from day 15 to 85 had balanced CD4/CD8 phenotypes, while a second wave expanding from day 15 to 37 was biased towards CD4+. The second-wave clones that peaked on day 37 were not confirmed to be SARS-CoV-2 specific.

Ficoll-Paque density gradient centrifugation was the method used to isolate PBMCs. The CDR3 measures 14 amino acids from cysteine to phenylalanine. This entry keeps only the CDR3 DNA: 42 bases, framed from base 1. The germline V end is reduced by 4 bases and the J end by 6 bases; junction bases left unmatched: 9. Per the germline V gene, SQVTM is the CDR1 and ANQGSEA is the CDR2. Sequencing used an Illumina NovaSeq 6000. TCRalpha and TCRbeta cDNA libraries were constructed by 5'RACE with constant-segment primers, with sample barcodes and unique molecular identifiers being introduced. RNA was extracted from every sample with Trizol reagent. Amplification of the libraries took two PCR steps, and the second step added a second sample barcode plus Illumina TruSeq adapters. Libraries were sequenced on an Illumina NovaSeq with 2 x 150 bp paired-end reads. The study's own analysis went as follows. Reads were demultiplexed and collapsed into UMI-guided consensus sequences with migec v1.2.7. Using mixcr v2.1.11, the UMI consensuses were aligned to TRA and TRB V and J templates and assembled into clonotypes. Expanded or contracted clonotypes were those called significant by both edgeR and NoisET, with noise models trained on biological replicates. For edgeR calls, the cutoffs were a false discovery rate-adjusted p below 0.01 and a log2 fold-change threshold of 1. PCA with hierarchical clustering of max-normalized trajectories of the 1000 most abundant clonotypes was used as exploratory dynamics analysis. The CD4 or CD8 phenotype of responding clones was assigned using the separately sequenced CD4+ and CD8+ repertoires. TCRdb trimmed the raw reads at Q25, called clones with MiXCR and kept productive beta chains. CDR3 protein sequences are deduplicated, and each keeps its most common genes and DNA. The V and J calls were not made by the authors but by TCRdb's processing. The sample table lists approximately 490,000 distinct CDR3 sequences, 20% of them with a count of one. Under 15% of the sample goes to the ten largest clones.

This clonotype was detected many times. Its target antigen remains unknown. No much larger clone is present one base from it, and per-base qualities are unavailable. The specimen was PBMCs or a T cell subset sorted from them (not recorded which). This receptor chain uses TRBV29-1 and TRBJ2-1; 7 nucleotides in the junction match TRBD2. The TCR comes from an adult woman who had mild COVID-19 (a few samples of this study predate the infection). The sample titles of this study are shuffled in the database, so cell type and time point are left out; the donor was told from shared clones. The CDR3 reads as follows: CSVVPREYSNEQFF. The DNA sequence reads TGCAGCGTTGTCCCGCGGGAGTATAGCAATGAGCAGTTCTTC.